This T cell receptor (beta chain) was sequenced in a study of monozygotic twins with inflammatory bowel disease. Notes on the study in general: Twins classed as concordant or discordant showed no difference in repertoire similarity, possibly from limited power. IBD patients shared fewer clonotypes with others than healthy twins, especially with disease activity.

TCRdb reprocessed the 5' RACE reads and stores each CDR3 protein as one record, lacking DNA. The sample data list nearly 450,000 distinct CDR3 sequences. Worth noting for this clonotype: What it binds is not known.

Blood was collected, roughly 2.5 ml per donor. Sequenced input: blood. This TCR came from a human donor with ulcerative colitis or Crohn's disease, or a healthy co-twin of an affected twin (not recorded which).

CDR3 protein: CASSYGGGSGANVLTF. The J gene is TRBJ2-6, the V gene TRBV6-2 or TRBV6-3; TCRdb's D gene call, TRBD1, goes unchecked for lack of DNA. The CDR3 extends over 16 amino acids. Germline CDR1 reads MNHEY; CDR2 reads SVGEGT.